This record concerns one T cell receptor beta chain sequence. Its antigen specificity is not known. No base qualities exist here, and no much larger clone lies one base off it. This entry comes from a study of blood T cell repertoires in COVID-19 (dated by TCRdb to 2018 to 2020). About the full investigation: The collaborator samples originated in the United States, Italy and Spain and spanned the acute and convalescent phases of COVID-19. The prospective study material was composed of cDNA or gDNA derived from T cells, B-cell-depleted T cells, or PBMCs. Deeply sampled blood TCRbeta repertoires from subjects exposed to, actively infected with, or recovered from COVID-19 were included in the dataset. A freely available public database, intended as a resource for researchers studying the immune response to SARS-CoV-2, is where the repertoires were released. The samples were drawn from the first 160 participants of the ongoing ImmuneRACE study and from about 1,200 subjects provided by 6 global collaborators. The sample metadata nearly always contained a de-identified subject ID, COVID-19 status, age in years and sex. Where available, HLA class I and class II types were taken from metadata supplied by the sample provider and were not determined by assay-based typing.

General findings and caveats noted by the study authors: Clinical and demographic metadata were provided uncurated, with the amount varying by source and participant.

In Seattle, one collaborating source enrolled patients while the infection was active and tracked those patients longitudinally over the course of disease. Collaborating institutions collected whole blood in K2EDTA tubes following their own protocols. For TCRbeta analysis, collaborators shipped samples in one of three forms: frozen whole blood, isolated PBMCs, or DNA extracted from either of those sample types. The CDR3 holds 15 amino acids from the cysteine to the phenylalanine. Kept here is only the CDR3 DNA, which spans 45 bases and is read in frame from base 1. CDR1 and CDR2 were assigned from the germline V gene as MDHEN and SYDVKM. The V end gives up 7 bases and the J end 8 bases, leaving 10 bases in the junction not matched to a gene. The immunoSEQ Assay, a bias-controlled multiplex PCR, was used to amplify TCRbeta CDR3 regions from genomic DNA. On the authors' methods: The number of nucleated cells in each sample was estimated from the amplification of reference gene primers within the assay. To quantify the absolute abundance of each unique TCRbeta CDR3 rearrangement, sequence reads were collapsed and filtered. Productive Simpson clonality was computed per sample as the square root of Simpson's diversity index over productive rearrangements. The table comes from immuneACCESS by way of TCRdb, which keeps in-frame sequences with V and J called. Part of the clones is missing from these tables; in studies checked, under half for an unresolved V gene and the rest for unknown reasons. V, J and clone size derive from that table, while D and trimming were established from the DNA sequence. The table for this sample lists 250,000 to 350,000 clones; roughly 90% of them were counted only once. Of the sample, 6.5% to 8% falls within the top ten clones.

The sample was peripheral blood. The V gene is TRBV28 and the J gene is TRBJ2-1; the central 11 bases match TRBD2. The source is a woman in her 30s with COVID-19, enrolled during active disease. The CDR3 loop reads CASNRETSGSHEQFF. The sequenced DNA: TGTGCCAGCAACCGGGAAACTAGCGGGAGCCATGAGCAGTTCTTC.